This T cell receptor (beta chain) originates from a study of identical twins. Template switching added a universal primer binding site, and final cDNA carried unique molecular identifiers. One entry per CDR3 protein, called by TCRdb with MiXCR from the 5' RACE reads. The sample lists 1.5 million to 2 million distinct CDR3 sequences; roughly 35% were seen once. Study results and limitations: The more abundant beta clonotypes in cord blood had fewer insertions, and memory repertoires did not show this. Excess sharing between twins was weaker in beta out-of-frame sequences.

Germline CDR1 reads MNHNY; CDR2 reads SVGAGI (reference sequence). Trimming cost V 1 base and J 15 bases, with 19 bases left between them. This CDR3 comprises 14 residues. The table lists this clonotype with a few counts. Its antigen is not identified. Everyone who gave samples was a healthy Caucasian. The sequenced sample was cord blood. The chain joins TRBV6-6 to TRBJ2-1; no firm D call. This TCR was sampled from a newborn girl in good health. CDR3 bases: TGTGCCAGCAGTTACTACCGGATATCCTTCCACCGGTTCTTC. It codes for CASSYYRISFHRFF.